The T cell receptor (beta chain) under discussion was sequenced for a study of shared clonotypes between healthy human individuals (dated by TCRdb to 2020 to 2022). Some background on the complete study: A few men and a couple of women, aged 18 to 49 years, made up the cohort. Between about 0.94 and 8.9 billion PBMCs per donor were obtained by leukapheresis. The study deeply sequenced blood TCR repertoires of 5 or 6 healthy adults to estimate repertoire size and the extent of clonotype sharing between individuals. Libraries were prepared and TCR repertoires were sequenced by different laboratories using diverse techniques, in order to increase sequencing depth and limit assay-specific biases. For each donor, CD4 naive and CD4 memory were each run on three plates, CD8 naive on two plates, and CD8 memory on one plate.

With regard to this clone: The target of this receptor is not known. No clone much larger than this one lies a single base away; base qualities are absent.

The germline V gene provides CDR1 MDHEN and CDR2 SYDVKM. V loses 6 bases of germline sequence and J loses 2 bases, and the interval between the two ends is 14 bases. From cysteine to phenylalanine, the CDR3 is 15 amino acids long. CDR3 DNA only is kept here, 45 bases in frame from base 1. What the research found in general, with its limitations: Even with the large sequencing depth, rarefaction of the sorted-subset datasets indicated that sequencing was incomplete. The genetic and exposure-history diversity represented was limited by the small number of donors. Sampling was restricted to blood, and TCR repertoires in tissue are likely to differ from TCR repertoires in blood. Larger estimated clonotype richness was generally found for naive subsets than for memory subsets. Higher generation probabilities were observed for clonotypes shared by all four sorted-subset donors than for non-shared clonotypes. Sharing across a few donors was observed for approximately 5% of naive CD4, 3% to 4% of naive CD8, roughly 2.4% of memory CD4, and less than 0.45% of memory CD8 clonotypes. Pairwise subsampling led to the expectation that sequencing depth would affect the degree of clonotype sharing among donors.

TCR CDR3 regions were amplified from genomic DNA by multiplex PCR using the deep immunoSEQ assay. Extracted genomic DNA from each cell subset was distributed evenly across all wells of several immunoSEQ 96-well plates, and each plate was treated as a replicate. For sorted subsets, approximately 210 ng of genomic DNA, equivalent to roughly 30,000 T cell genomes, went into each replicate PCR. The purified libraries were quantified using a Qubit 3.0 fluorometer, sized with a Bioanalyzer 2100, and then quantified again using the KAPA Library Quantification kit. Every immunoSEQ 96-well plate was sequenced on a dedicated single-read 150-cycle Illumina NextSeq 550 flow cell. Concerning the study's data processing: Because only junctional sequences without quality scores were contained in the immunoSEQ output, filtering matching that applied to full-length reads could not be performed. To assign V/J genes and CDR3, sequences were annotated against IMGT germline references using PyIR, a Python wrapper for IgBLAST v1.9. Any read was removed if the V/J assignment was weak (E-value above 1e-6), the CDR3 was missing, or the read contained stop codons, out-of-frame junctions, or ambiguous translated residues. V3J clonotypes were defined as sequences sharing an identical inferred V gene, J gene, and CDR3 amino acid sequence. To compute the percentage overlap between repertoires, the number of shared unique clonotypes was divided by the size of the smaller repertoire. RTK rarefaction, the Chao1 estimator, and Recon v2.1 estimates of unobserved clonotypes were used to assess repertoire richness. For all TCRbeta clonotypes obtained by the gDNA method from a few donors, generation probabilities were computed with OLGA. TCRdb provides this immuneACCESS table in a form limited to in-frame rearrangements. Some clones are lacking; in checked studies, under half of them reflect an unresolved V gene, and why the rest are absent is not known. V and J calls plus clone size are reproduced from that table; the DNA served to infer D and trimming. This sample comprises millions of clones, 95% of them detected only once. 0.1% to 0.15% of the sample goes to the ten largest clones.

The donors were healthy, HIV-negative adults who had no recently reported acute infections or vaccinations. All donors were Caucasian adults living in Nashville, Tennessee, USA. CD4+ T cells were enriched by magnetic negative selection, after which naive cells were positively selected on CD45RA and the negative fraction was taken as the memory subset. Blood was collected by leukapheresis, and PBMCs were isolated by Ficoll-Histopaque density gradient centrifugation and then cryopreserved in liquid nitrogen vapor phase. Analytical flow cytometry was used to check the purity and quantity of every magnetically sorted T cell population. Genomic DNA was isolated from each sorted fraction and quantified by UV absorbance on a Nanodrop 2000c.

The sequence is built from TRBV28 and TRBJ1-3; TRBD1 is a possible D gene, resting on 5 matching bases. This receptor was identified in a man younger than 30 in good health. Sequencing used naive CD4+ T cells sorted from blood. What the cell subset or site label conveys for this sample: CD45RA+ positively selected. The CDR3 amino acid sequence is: CASRIGDYAGNTIYF. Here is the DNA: TGTGCCAGCAGAATCGGGGACTACGCTGGAAACACCATATATTTT.